Listed below are T cell receptor beta chains from one sample, sequenced in a study of cytomegalovirus exposure and HLA in healthy donors. TCRdb keeps only in-frame clones here, not all; method: immunoSEQ multiplex PCR. The table includes around 300,000 clones, around 66% detected once. Input material: PBMCs. The receptor set was obtained from a female donor in good health and CMV-seronegative. Each CDR3 is given with its conserved first and last residue.

TRBJ1-2 | TRBV28 | CASSQTANYGYTF
TRBJ2-7 | TRBV19 | CASSITRETYEQYF
TRBJ2-5 | TRBV4-2 | CASSPGQEEETQYF
TRBJ2-2 | TRBV9 | CASSAFLGTGELFF
TRBJ1-3 | TRBV9 | CASSTGTGGRTGNTIYF
TRBJ1-5 | TRBV2 | CASRSWDSPNQPQHF
TRBJ2-2 | TRBV6-5 | CASSYSLLTGELFF
TRBJ2-3 | TRBV5-4 | CASSLARLTDTQYF
TRBJ1-5 | TRBV28 | CASSLSRGRGSNQPQHF
TRBJ2-7 | TRBV6-1 | CASSAQGAYEQYF
TRBJ2-1 | TRBV28 | CASSSTGLGLNEQFF
TRBJ2-5 | TRBV11-3 | CASSPLAGVRAWEQYF
TRBJ2-1 | TRBV11-3 | CASRLAGVRNEQFF
TRBJ1-2 | TRBV28 | CASGQATGRNYGYTF
TRBJ2-1 | TRBV5-1 | CASSPITGGNEQFF
TRBJ1-5 | TRBV25-1 | CASSGQGSQPQHF
TRBJ2-2 | TRBV7-3 | CASSSLRGAGELFF
TRBJ1-1 | TRBV18 | CASSPSGFSRYTEAFF
TRBJ2-1 | TRBV20-1 | CSALAGMRLF
TRBJ2-7 | TRBV21-1 | CASSAGGSEAYEQYF
TRBJ2-7 | TRBV12-1 | CASSPRYEQYF
TRBJ2-7 | TRBV7-9 | CASSPRQRGLYEQYF
TRBJ2-1 | TRBV15 | CATSRGGSGSVSYNEQFF
TRBJ1-1 | TRBV29-1 | CSGRLSPNTEAFF
TRBJ1-5 | TRBV6-4 | CASSESGGGNQPQHF
TRBJ2-7 | TRBV5-1 | CASSPRTGGSEQYF
TRBJ2-7 | TRBV9 | CASSVDPGGYEQYF
NA | TRBV6-1 | CASRGLAGNYEQYF
TRBJ1-1 | TRBV2 | CASRARDRTSTEAFF
TRBJ2-1 | TRBV2 | CASSPTGLAGVQFF
TRBJ2-1 | TRBV27 | CASSFDRDRVRDNEQFF
TRBJ1-1 | TRBV20-1 | CSAYTGAEAFF
TRBJ2-5 | TRBV10-3 | CAISAGKETQYF
TRBJ2-3 | TRBV7-9 | CASSHPLVAGDTDTQYF
TRBJ1-5 | TRBV2 | CASSELSQGNQPQHF
TRBJ1-1 | TRBV4-2 | CASSQVQTEAFF
TRBJ2-1 | TRBV6-1 | CASSERSGRADEQFF
TRBJ2-2 | TRBV11-1 | CASSPGNTGELFF
TRBJ1-2 | TRBV7-9 | CASSLTGPAPGYTF
TRBJ2-7 | TRBV6-6 | CASKYGHPYEQYF
TRBJ1-1 | TRBV7-2 | CASSPRTGGGTEAFF
TRBJ2-1 | TRBV7-3 | CASSSGSYNEQFF
TRBJ1-5 | TRBV6-4 | CASSGTGGQPQHF
TRBJ1-5 | TRBV19 | CASSIPRDKGNQPQHF
TRBJ1-1 | TRBV10-2 | CASGPPRAGTGTEAFF
TRBJ1-1 | TRBV7-3 | CASSLQLTGTAEAFF
TRBJ2-1 | TRBV7-6 | CASSHLAGGPYNEQFF
TRBJ2-7 | TRBV7-2 | CASSLPWRVNEQYF
TRBJ2-7 | TRBV6-5 | CASSYSMAQVGGEQYF
TRBJ1-4 | TRBV5-1 | CASSPGQGIGDEKLFF
TRBJ2-5 | TRBV6-1 | CASSATGGIQETQYF
TRBJ1-2 | TRBV14 | CASSPRTKLDRADYGYTF
TRBJ2-7 | TRBV5-1 | CASSLGTSGTLTYEQYF